This T cell receptor beta chain was observed in a study of post-analysis software for immune sequencing data. About the study: The study covered relapsing-remitting, secondary progressive and progressive-relapsing courses of multiple sclerosis.

Germline CDR1 SGHDT, CDR2 YYEEEE. This CDR3 comprises 15 residues. V lost 1 base to trimming and J lost 0 bases, with 8 bases between them. Presence of unique molecular identifiers characterized the TCR beta cDNA libraries. The T cell input of roughly 0.95 to 10 million gave about 500,000 cDNA molecules. TCRdb analysed the PCR reads with MiXCR anew, one entry per CDR3 protein. The sample records some 190,000 distinct CDR3 sequences, approximately 29% being singletons. Study-wide results and caveats: Diversity measured as normalized Chao1 was significantly lower in multiple sclerosis patients than in controls. Relative to controls, patients had 5 or 6 TRBV segments at higher frequency, with TRBV5-6, TRBV5-1 and TRBV20-1 among these.

For this clonotype: Its antigen remains unidentified.

The sequenced sample consisted of blood. This chain connects TRBV5-6 to TRBJ1-5; D is perhaps TRBD1 (5 bases). The clonotype originates from a girl aged 2-17 years with multiple sclerosis. CDR3 DNA: TGTGCCAGCAGCTTGTGGACACCTAGCAATCAGCCCCAGCATTTT. Amino acids: CASSLWTPSNQPQHF.